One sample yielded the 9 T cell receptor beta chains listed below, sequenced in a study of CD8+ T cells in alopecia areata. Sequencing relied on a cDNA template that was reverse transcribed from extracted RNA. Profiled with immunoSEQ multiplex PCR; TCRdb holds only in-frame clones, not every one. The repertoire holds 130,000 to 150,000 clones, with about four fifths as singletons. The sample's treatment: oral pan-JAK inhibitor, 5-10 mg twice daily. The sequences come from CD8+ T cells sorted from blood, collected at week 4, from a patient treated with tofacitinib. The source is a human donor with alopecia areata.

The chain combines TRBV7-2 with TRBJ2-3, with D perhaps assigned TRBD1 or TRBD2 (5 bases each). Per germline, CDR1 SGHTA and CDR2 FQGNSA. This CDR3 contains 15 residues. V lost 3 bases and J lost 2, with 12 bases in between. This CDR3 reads CASSLPLGVTDTQYF. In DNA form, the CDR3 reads TGTGCCAGCAGCTTGCCCCTGGGGGTCACAGATACGCAGTATTTT.

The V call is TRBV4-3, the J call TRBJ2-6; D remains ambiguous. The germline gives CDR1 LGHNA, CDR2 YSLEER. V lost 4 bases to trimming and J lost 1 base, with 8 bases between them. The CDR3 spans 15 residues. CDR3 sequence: CASSPKASGANVLTF. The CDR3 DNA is TGCGCCAGCAGCCCCAAAGCTTCTGGGGCCAACGTCCTGACTTTC.

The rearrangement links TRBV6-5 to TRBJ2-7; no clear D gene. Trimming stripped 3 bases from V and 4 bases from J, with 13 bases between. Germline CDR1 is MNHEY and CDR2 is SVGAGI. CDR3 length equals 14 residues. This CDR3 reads CASSYPQLTYEQYF. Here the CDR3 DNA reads TGTGCCAGCAGTTATCCTCAATTAACGTACGAGCAGTACTTC.

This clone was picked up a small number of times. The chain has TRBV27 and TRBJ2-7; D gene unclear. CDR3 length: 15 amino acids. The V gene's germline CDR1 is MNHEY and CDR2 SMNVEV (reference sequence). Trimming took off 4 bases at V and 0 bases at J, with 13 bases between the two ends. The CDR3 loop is CASSSRAFDSYEQYF. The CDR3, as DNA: TGTGCCAGCAGTTCCCGGGCATTCGACTCCTACGAGCAGTACTTC.

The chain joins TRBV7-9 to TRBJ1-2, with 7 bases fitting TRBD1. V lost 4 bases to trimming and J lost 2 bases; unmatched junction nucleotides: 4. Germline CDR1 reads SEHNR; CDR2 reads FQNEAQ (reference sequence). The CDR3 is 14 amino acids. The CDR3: CASSSWDRNYGYTF. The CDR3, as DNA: TGTGCCAGCAGCTCATGGGACAGAAACTATGGCTACACCTTC.

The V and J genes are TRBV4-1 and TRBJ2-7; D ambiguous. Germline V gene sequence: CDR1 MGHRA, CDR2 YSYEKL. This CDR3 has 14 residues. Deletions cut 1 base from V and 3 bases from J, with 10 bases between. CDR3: CASSQGVTYYEQYF. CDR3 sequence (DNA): TGCGCCAGCAGCCAAGGGGTCACCTACTACGAGCAGTACTTC.

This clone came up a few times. The CDR3 region has the DNA TGTGCCATCAGTGATCCGGGTGACTACAATGAGCAGTTCTTC. It translates to CAISDPGDYNEQFF. The rearrangement links TRBV10-3 to TRBJ2-1; no clear D gene. This CDR3 comprises 14 residues. The V and J ends lost 3 bases and 3 bases respectively, with 9 bases between them. Looked up from germline, CDR1 is ENHRY and CDR2 is SYGVKD.

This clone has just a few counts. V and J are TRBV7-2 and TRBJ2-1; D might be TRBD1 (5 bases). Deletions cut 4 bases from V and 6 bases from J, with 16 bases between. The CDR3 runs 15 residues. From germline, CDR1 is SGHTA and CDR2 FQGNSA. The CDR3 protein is CASSSWTQLANEQFF. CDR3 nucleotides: TGTGCCAGCAGCTCCTGGACACAACTGGCCAATGAGCAGTTCTTC.

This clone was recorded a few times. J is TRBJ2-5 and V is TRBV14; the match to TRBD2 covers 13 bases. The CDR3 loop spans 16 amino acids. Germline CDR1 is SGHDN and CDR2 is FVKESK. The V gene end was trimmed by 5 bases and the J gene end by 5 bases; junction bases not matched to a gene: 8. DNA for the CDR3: TGTGCCAGCAGCTCTTGGCCGGGACTAGCGGGGGAGACCCAGTACTTC. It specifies CASSSWPGLAGETQYF.